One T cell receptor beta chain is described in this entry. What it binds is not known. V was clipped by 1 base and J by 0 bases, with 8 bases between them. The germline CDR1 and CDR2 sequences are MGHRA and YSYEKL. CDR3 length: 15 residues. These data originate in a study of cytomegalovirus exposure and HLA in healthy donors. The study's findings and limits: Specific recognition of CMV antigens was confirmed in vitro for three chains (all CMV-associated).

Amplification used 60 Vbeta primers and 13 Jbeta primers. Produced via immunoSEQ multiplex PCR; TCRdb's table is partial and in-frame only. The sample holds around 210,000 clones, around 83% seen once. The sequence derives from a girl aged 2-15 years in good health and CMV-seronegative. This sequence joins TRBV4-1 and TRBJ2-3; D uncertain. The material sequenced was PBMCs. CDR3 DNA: TGCGCCAGCAGCCAAGGGGCAGCTAGCACAGATACGCAGTATTTT. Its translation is CASSQGAASTDTQYF.